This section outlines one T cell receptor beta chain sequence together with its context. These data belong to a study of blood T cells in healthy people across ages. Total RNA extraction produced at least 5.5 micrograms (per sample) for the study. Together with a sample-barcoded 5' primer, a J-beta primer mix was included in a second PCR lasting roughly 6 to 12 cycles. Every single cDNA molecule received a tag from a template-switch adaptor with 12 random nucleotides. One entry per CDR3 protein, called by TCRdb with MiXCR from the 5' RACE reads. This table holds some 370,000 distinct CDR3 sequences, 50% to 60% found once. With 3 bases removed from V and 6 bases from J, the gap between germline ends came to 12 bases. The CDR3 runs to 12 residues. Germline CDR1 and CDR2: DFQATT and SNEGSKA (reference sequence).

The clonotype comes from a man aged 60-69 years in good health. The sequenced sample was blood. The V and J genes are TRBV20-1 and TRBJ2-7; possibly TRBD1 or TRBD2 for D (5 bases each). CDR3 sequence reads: CSASPGPSEQYF. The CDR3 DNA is TGCAGTGCTAGCCCGGGGCCCTCCGAGCAGTACTTC.